What follows are 3 T cell receptor beta chains derived from one specimen sequenced in a study of spatial heterogeneity in lung cancer. Time point reported: sample taken at primary tumor resection. Unsorted samples of tumor, nontumor lung or frozen PBMC had their whole RNA sequenced. TCRdb re-derived calls from the 5' RACE reads in MiXCR, one entry per CDR3 protein. The sample lists around 13,000 distinct CDR3 sequences; 13% to 15% were seen once. The sample consisted of PBMCs, taken at surgery. Receptors originate from a male donor with early-stage non-small cell lung cancer.

Only a few counts were recorded for this clonotype. This rearrangement joins TRBV10-3 to TRBJ2-3; TRBD1 is a possible D gene (6 bases). Germline CDR1 reads ENHRY; CDR2 reads SYGVKD. The ends were cut back, 6 bases at V and 4 bases at J, with 23 bases in the middle. The CDR3 consists of 17 residues. CDR3 DNA sequence: TGTGCCATCAGGAGGGGGATGGGACATCGATCAGCAGATACGCAGTATTTT. Its protein product is CAIRRGMGHRSADTQYF.

This clonotype was seen at least ten times. J is TRBJ1-1 and V is TRBV18; perhaps TRBD1 as D (5 bases). Germline V gives CDR1 KGHSH, CDR2 LQKENI. The CDR3 totals 14 residues. V was trimmed by 6 bases and J by 1 base, leaving 12 bases between them. CDR3 sequence reads: CASSRDGRNTEAFF. The CDR3 coding sequence is TGTGCCAGCTCCCGGGACGGAAGGAACACTGAAGCTTTCTTT.

This clonotype was found many times. The gene calls are TRBV20-1 and TRBJ1-5; D unresolved. V lost 0 bases to trimming and J lost 5 bases, with 14 bases between them. The CDR3 length is 15 residues. Germline loops: CDR1 DFQATT, CDR2 SNEGSKA (reference sequence). CDR3 in DNA: TGCAGTGCTAGAGATGAGGCCGCAGGTGATCAGCCCCAGCATTTT. It is translated as CSARDEAAGDQPQHF.